This TCR beta chain was observed in a study of blood T cell repertoires in COVID-19. The protocol was immunoSEQ multiplex PCR, while the TCRdb copy is restricted to in-frame clones and leaves out a portion. The sample has a few hundred thousand clones, 65% to 90% seen once. The receptor was derived from a man aged 35 to 55 who had recovered from COVID-19. Sequencing was done on a sample of PBMCs or T cells enriched from blood (not recorded which).

The CDR3 DNA reads TGTGCCACCACCGCGACAAATAGTCACAATGAGCAGTTCTTC. This encodes CATTATNSHNEQFF. The gene calls are TRBV24-1 and TRBJ2-1; D remains unclear. The length of the CDR3 is 14 residues. Trimming left V 8 bases short and J 5 bases short, with 15 bases between. CDR1 is KGHDR, CDR2 SFDVKD, per germline.